The rows below give T cell receptor beta chains drawn from one sample of a study of OX40 agonist ivuxolimab in advanced cancers. Profiling relied on immunoSEQ multiplex PCR, and the TCRdb table lists in-frame clones only, not all of them. The sample includes 45,000 to 60,000 clones, 82% seen only once; the top ten take around 1.6%. Sequences were derived from CD4+ or CD8+ T cells sorted from blood, sampled in a trial of the OX40 agonist ivuxolimab. All receptors derive from an adult with an advanced solid tumor such as melanoma, head and neck, liver or kidney cancer. Both conserved end residues are part of each CDR3. D genes are given only for firm matches. Not every row has a clone size; where given, it reads once, few, many or a size class.

abundance	v_gene	j_gene	d_gene	CDR3nt	CDR3aa
-	TRBV11-1	TRBJ2-3	TRBD1	TGTGCCAGCAGCTTAGGTGGACAGGGGGCCACAGATACGCAGTATTTT	CASSLGGQGATDTQYF
few	TRBV6-9	TRBJ1-4	-	TGTGCCAGCCCACCAGAGATTTATGAAAAACTGTTTTTT	CASPPEIYEKLFF
-	TRBV7-9	TRBJ2-7	TRBD2	TGTGCCAGCAGCTCGACGGGTGCGGGGGGGCTCCCTTCCTACGAGCAGTACTTC	CASSSTGAGGLPSYEQYF
once	TRBV6-1	TRBJ2-2	-	TGTGCCAGCAGGGATCACAGGGCCACCGGGGAGCTGTTTTTT	CASRDHRATGELFF
few	TRBV19	TRBJ1-3	TRBD1	TGTGCCAGTAGTTCAGGGGGCTGGGGCTCTGGAAACACCATATATTTT	CASSSGGWGSGNTIYF
once	TRBV29-1	TRBJ2-3	-	TGCAGCGGGACGTTAGCCTTCACAGATACGCAGTATTTT	CSGTLAFTDTQYF
-	TRBV9	TRBJ1-2	-	TGTGCCAGCAGTCCAGGGAGGAGGGGTCAATACTATGGCTACACCTTC	CASSPGRRGQYYGYTF
-	TRBV9	TRBJ2-3	-	TGTGCCAGCAGCGTTGGGTCTTCAGATACGCAGTATTTT	CASSVGSSDTQYF
-	TRBV6-5	TRBJ1-1	TRBD1	TGTGCCAGCAGTTACGCCCCCGGGACAGCGAACACTGAAGCTTTCTTT	CASSYAPGTANTEAFF
-	TRBV2	TRBJ2-7	TRBD1	TGTGCCAGCAGTCGGGACAGTAGCGAGCAGTACTTC	CASSRDSSEQYF
-	TRBV19	TRBJ2-5	-	TGTGCCAGTAAGTCGGATTGGGAAGAGACCCAGTACTTC	CASKSDWEETQYF
few	TRBV6-1	TRBJ2-7	-	TGTGCCAGCAGTGACTGGGGTAGTGAGAAGGAGCAGTACTTC	CASSDWGSEKEQYF
-	TRBV11-3	TRBJ2-7	TRBD1	TGTGCCAGCAGCGCTGGGACAGGGGTAAGGGGCGAGCAGTACTTC	CASSAGTGVRGEQYF
-	TRBV9	TRBJ2-7	-	TGTGCCAGCAGCCCGACCGGGACACCCTACGAGCAGTACTTC	CASSPTGTPYEQYF
-	TRBV29-1	TRBJ2-1	TRBD1	TGCAGCTCGCGACAGGGGGCCCGCAATGAGCAGTTCTTC	CSSRQGARNEQFF
-	TRBV10-3	TRBJ2-7	TRBD1	TGTGCCATCAGTGCCAGACAGGGGGCCTCCTACGAGCAGTACTTC	CAISARQGASYEQYF
-	TRBV11-3	TRBJ2-1	TRBD2	TGTGCCAGTTCCGAGGCGGGAGAAGGTAATGAGCAGTTCTTC	CASSEAGEGNEQFF
-	TRBV11-2	TRBJ1-6	TRBD1	TGTGCCAGCAGCTTAGCGGGGGACAGTCTTTCACCCCTCCACTTT	CASSLAGDSLSPLHF
once	TRBV6-1	TRBJ2-2	-	TGTGCCAGCAGTGAACGATTGGCAGGGGCGGTCGGGGAGCTGTTTTTT	CASSERLAGAVGELFF
few	TRBV30	TRBJ2-7	TRBD1	TGTGCCTGGAGTCTCCACTACGTGACAGGGGGAATTTACGAGCAGTACTTC	CAWSLHYVTGGIYEQYF
-	TRBV7-7	TRBJ2-2	TRBD2	TGTGCTAGCAGCTTAGAACTAGCGGGGGCCTACACCGGGGAGCTGTTTTTT	CASSLELAGAYTGELFF
-	TRBV7-3	TRBJ1-1	-	TGTGCCAGCAGCCTACAGGGGAACACTGAAGCTTTCTTT	CASSLQGNTEAFF
-	TRBV7-6	TRBJ1-5	-	TGTGCCAGCAGCTTAGGGTTGGGGGCGCGACAGCCCCAGCATTTT	CASSLGLGARQPQHF
-	TRBV5-1	TRBJ2-2	-	TGCGCCAGCAGCTTGGCCCCTGTTGGCGTTTCCGGGGAGCTGTTTTTT	CASSLAPVGVSGELFF
-	TRBV28	TRBJ1-2	-	TGTGCCAGCAGTTTATGGGGCGGCAGGGCCAACTATGGCTACACCTTC	CASSLWGGRANYGYTF
-	TRBV19	TRBJ1-2	-	TGTGCCAGTAGTATGGTACGCAACTATGGCTACACCTTC	CASSMVRNYGYTF
-	TRBV2	TRBJ2-7	TRBD2	TGTGCCAGCTCTAGCGGGGCCTACGAGCAGTACTTC	CASSSGAYEQYF
-	TRBV5-6	TRBJ2-3	TRBD2	TGTGCCAGCAGCTTGGCGGGAGGGCCTAGGGGAGATACGCAGTATTTT	CASSLAGGPRGDTQYF
-	TRBV6-6	TRBJ2-7	-	TGTGCCAGCAGTAACGGGGGGCCGGAGGCGGGTTACGAGCAGTACTTC	CASSNGGPEAGYEQYF
-	TRBV5-6	TRBJ1-2	-	TGTGCCAGCAGCTTGGATCCGACACCTAACTATGGCTACACCTTC	CASSLDPTPNYGYTF
-	TRBV7-8	TRBJ2-5	-	TGTGCCAGCAGCTCACCAGCGGACCAAGAGACCCAGTACTTC	CASSSPADQETQYF
few	TRBV5-6	TRBJ1-2	-	TGTGCCAGCAGCTTGGACAGCTACTATGGCTACACCTTC	CASSLDSYYGYTF
-	TRBV27	TRBJ1-1	-	TGTGCCAGCAGGATGACAACCATTAACACTGAAGCTTTCTTT	CASRMTTINTEAFF
-	TRBV19	TRBJ2-3	-	TGTGCCAGTAGTATAGTCCAGGATGCAGATACGCAGTATTTT	CASSIVQDADTQYF
-	TRBV7-1	TRBJ1-5	TRBD1	TGTGCCAGCAGCTCTACGCTGACAGGGGGTATTAGCAATCAGCCCCAGCATTTT	CASSSTLTGGISNQPQHF
-	TRBV5-1	TRBJ2-4	-	TGCGCCAGCAGCTTGGGAGGGGTGGGCTACCCGATCTTC	CASSLGGVGYPIF
once	TRBV2	TRBJ2-7	-	TGTGCCAGCAAAAGGGGCTCCTACGAGCAGTACTTC	CASKRGSYEQYF
-	TRBV9	TRBJ1-1	TRBD1	TGTGCCAGCAGCGGGGACAGGGCAGTGAACACTGAAGCTTTCTTT	CASSGDRAVNTEAFF
-	TRBV5-1	TRBJ2-3	-	TGCGCCAGCAGCGTGGAATCCTATAGCACAGATACGCAGTATTTT	CASSVESYSTDTQYF
once	TRBV15	TRBJ2-7	TRBD2	TGTGCCACCAGCAGATCGGGGGGATCCTACGAGCAGTACTTC	CATSRSGGSYEQYF
-	TRBV9	TRBJ2-7	-	TGTGCCAGCAGCCCTCGGGGTACATCAGGAGATACCGAGCAGTACTTC	CASSPRGTSGDTEQYF
-	TRBV2	TRBJ2-5	-	TGTGCCAGCAGTGAGCGGTCGGGAGATCAAGAGACCCAGTACTTC	CASSERSGDQETQYF
-	TRBV9	TRBJ2-3	-	TGTGCCAGCAGCGTAGTTGAGGGTACGCAGTATTTT	CASSVVEGTQYF
-	TRBV27	TRBJ1-2	TRBD1	TGTGCCAGCAGAACCTACCGGACAGGGCACTATGGCTACACCTTC	CASRTYRTGHYGYTF
-	TRBV19	TRBJ1-5	TRBD1	TGTGCCAGTAGTAACAGGGGGCGCCTGCATCAGCCCCAGCATTTT	CASSNRGRLHQPQHF
-	TRBV5-1	TRBJ1-2	-	TGCGCCAGCAGCTTGGACTTTCCAAATCGTGATGGCTACACCTTC	CASSLDFPNRDGYTF
few	TRBV6-1	TRBJ1-1	-	TGTGCCAGCAGACAGAACATGAACACTGAAGCTTTCTTT	CASRQNMNTEAFF
-	TRBV11-3	TRBJ2-1	-	TGTGCCAGCAGCCCGAGAACGGGACGGGCTAGCTCCTACAATGAGCAGTTCTTC	CASSPRTGRASSYNEQFF
once	TRBV14	TRBJ2-7	TRBD2	TGTGCCCCGGGACTAGCCGCCTACGAGCAGTACTTC	CAPGLAAYEQYF
-	TRBV30	TRBJ1-3	-	TGTGCCTGGAGCGGTTTCGACTCTGGAAACACCATATATTTT	CAWSGFDSGNTIYF
once	TRBV11-2	TRBJ2-2	-	TGTGCCAGCAGCTCCGTTAGGGCAGCCGGGGAGCTGTTTTTT	CASSSVRAAGELFF
-	TRBV28	TRBJ2-3	TRBD2	TGTGCCAGCAGTCCCCAACTAGCGGGAATAGATACGCAGTATTTT	CASSPQLAGIDTQYF
-	TRBV6-5	TRBJ1-2	-	TGTGCCAGCAGACCCGGGGGAGTAGATGGCTACACCTTC	CASRPGGVDGYTF
-	TRBV27	TRBJ1-2	TRBD1	TGTGCCAGCAGAACAGGGGGCTATGGCTACACCTTC	CASRTGGYGYTF
-	TRBV7-8	TRBJ2-5	-	TGTGCCAGCAGCTTAGGGCGGGGCCAAGAGACCCAGTACTTC	CASSLGRGQETQYF
-	TRBV29-1	TRBJ1-1	-	TGCAGCGTTGTTTCCCAGTGGGGCACTGAAGCTTTCTTT	CSVVSQWGTEAFF
-	TRBV4-1	TRBJ2-5	TRBD2	TGCGCCAGCAGCCCACTAAGCGGGAGAAGGAGACAAGAGACCCAGTACTTC	CASSPLSGRRRQETQYF